These T cell receptor beta chains were read from a single sample in a study of control samples from healthy donors and cancer patients. Clones were sequenced by immunoSEQ multiplex PCR, and TCRdb holds only the in-frame ones, with some missing. The data contain about 120,000 clones, approximately 90% of them singletons. The sample comprised blood. The receptors were sampled from a man aged 30 to 39 in good health. The CDR3 runs from the conserved cysteine through the conserved F or W. D genes are given only for firm matches.

CDR3,D,V,J
CSVAPFHRGERGYTF,TRBD1,TRBV29-1,TRBJ1-2
CASSVTTGTMNTEAFF,TRBD1,TRBV9,TRBJ1-1
CASSDSVNSIQYF,-,TRBV6-4,TRBJ2-4
CASSQTGGGTEAFF,-,TRBV6-5,TRBJ1-1
CASSLATDNTEAFF,-,TRBV5-1,TRBJ1-1
CASSFTANTEAFF,-,TRBV12-3/TRBV12-4,TRBJ1-1
CASSSPGGPSTDTQYF,-,TRBV19,TRBJ2-3
CASSPPLAGYTEAFF,-,TRBV18,TRBJ1-1
CASSGRVNTGELFF,-,TRBV18,TRBJ2-2
CASSISGGNEQFF,TRBD1,TRBV19,TRBJ2-1
CASSLGTESNEKLFF,-,TRBV27,TRBJ1-4
CASSKGKDTQYF,-,TRBV11-2,TRBJ2-3
CAWSQLGANTGELFF,-,TRBV30,TRBJ2-2
CSASQGSSYQPQHF,-,TRBV20-1,TRBJ1-5
CASSLAPRDRGNEKLFF,TRBD1,TRBV11-2,TRBJ1-4
CASRQENNSPLHF,-,TRBV5-1,TRBJ1-6
CASSEGQGINYGYTF,TRBD1,TRBV9,TRBJ1-2
CASSLFTGSNQPQHF,-,TRBV7-2,TRBJ1-5
CASSLGYSGNTIYF,-,TRBV27,TRBJ1-3
CASGQRYTDTQYF,-,TRBV6-5,TRBJ2-3
CASSQVLGDEQFF,-,TRBV4-1,TRBJ2-1
CASSQLLSPNYGYTF,-,TRBV14,TRBJ1-2
CASSESTGHMATNEKLFF,-,TRBV25-1,TRBJ1-4
CATSDPQGANEKLFF,TRBD1,TRBV24-1,TRBJ1-4
CASSWSGGADTEAFF,TRBD1,TRBV10-2,TRBJ1-1
CATSDKTRLADEQFF,TRBD2,TRBV24-1,TRBJ2-1